This T cell receptor (beta chain) stems from a study of breast tumors, draining lymph nodes, adjacent tissues. The CDR3 extends over 13 amino acids. CDR1 and CDR2 (germline): MDHEN, SYDVKM. Trimming left V 5 bases short and J 5 bases short, with 13 bases between. Samples came from axillary lymph nodes draining the breast cancer. Each CDR3 protein gets one entry after TCRdb re-called the multiplex PCR reads with MiXCR. The table records nearly 200,000 distinct CDR3 sequences, 31% of them present only once. This clonotype was counted ten times or more. This sequence was found in a female donor with breast cancer. Some clones in this sample may be carry-over from other donors' samples. The specimen sequenced was axillary lymph node tissue. The chain is built from TRBV28 and TRBJ2-7; possibly TRBD1 or TRBD2 for D (5 bases each). CDR3 nucleotides: TGTGCCAGCAGTGCCCCGGGACGGCACGAGCAGTACTTC. Translating gives CASSAPGRHEQYF.